This TCR beta chain was recorded in a study of T cell responses to AZD1222 COVID-19 vaccine. Whole-study results and caveats: Only six people who got AZD1222 tested seropositive at baseline. Unmutated variant regions reportedly attract nearly half of all spike-specific TCRs. Clonal diversity was possibly underestimated, and the donors were mostly white British, with more females. Repertoire sampling occurred only after the peak T cell response.

V was shortened by 3 bases and J by 4 bases, with 9 bases between the two germline ends. Germline V gives CDR1 SNHLY, CDR2 FYNNEI. This CDR3 is built from 13 residues. This clone appeared once. Its antigen is still unknown. Profiled with immunoSEQ multiplex PCR; TCRdb holds only in-frame clones, not every one. The data show 95,000 to 100,000 clones, approximately 90% seen once. The gene calls are TRBV2 and TRBJ1-1; D unresolved. Sequenced material: peripheral blood, taken on day 0 of AZD1222 vaccination. The TCR was taken from an adult in good health. CDR3 bases: TGTGCCAGCAGTGACCGGCGGATCACTGAAGCTTTCTTT. It encodes CASSDRRITEAFF.